Each of the 27 T cell receptor beta chains below was sequenced from the same sample in a study of PD-1 blockade in mismatch repair-deficient tumors. TCRdb keeps only in-frame clones here, not all; method: immunoSEQ multiplex PCR. The sample consists of some 120,000 clones, 60% to 85% of them appearing once. The sequences come from peripheral blood, collected about 60 weeks after starting pembrolizumab. Receptor source: an adult with mismatch repair-deficient cancer.

V gene TRBV21-1 combines with J gene TRBJ2-5; TRBD2, the table's D call, lacks a check against the DNA. TRBV21-1 represents a pseudogene. The CDR3 runs 16 residues. In DNA form, the CDR3 reads TGTGCCAGCACCCTGGGACTAGCGGGAGGGCAAGAGACCCAGTACTTC. Translation: CASTLGLAGGQETQYF.

The gene calls are TRBV9 and TRBJ2-1; weak D call: TRBD2 (5 bases). CDR1 and CDR2 (germline): SGDLS, YYNGEE. The CDR3 spans 14 residues. The V and J ends lost 3 bases and 6 bases respectively, with 13 bases between them. In DNA form, the CDR3 reads TGTGCCAGCAGCGCTAGCTTCTCGGTCAATGAGCAGTTCTTC. This encodes CASSASFSVNEQFF.

The V and J genes are TRBV13 and TRBJ1-1, with D unclear. CDR1 and CDR2 (germline): PRHDT, FYEKMQ (reference sequence). This CDR3 has 13 residues. V was shortened by 9 bases and J by 0 bases, with 11 bases between the two germline ends. The CDR3 sequence is CASRTEMNTEAFF. DNA for the CDR3: TGTGCCAGTAGGACGGAGATGAACACTGAAGCTTTCTTT.

The chain links TRBV5-1 to TRBJ2-1; D perhaps matches TRBD1 (6 bases). V shed 1 base and J shed 2 bases, with 10 bases lying between them. There are 15 residues in the CDR3. Germline V gene data show CDR1 as SGHRS and CDR2 as YFSETQ. The CDR3 DNA follows: TGCGCCAGCAGCTTGAGGGGGACCCCCTACAATGAGCAGTTCTTC. This sequence encodes CASSLRGTPYNEQFF.

In nucleotides, the CDR3 is TGTGCCAGTAGTTCCGGGACTAGCGGGACGGCTGATACGCAGTATTTT. It specifies CASSSGTSGTADTQYF. The chain is built from TRBV19 and TRBJ2-3; 13 bases align to TRBD2. The V gene end was trimmed by 5 bases and the J gene end by 6 bases; junction bases not matched to a gene: 8. Germline V CDR1 and CDR2: LNHDA, SQIVND (reference sequence). The CDR3 extends over 16 amino acids.

The V gene is TRBV5-1, the J gene TRBJ1-2, with TRBD1 matching 8 bases. V lost 0 bases to trimming and J lost 6 bases; unmatched junction nucleotides: 4. The CDR3 runs to 14 residues. Germline CDR1 and CDR2: SGHRS and YFSETQ. The CDR3 reads CASSLVQGANGYTF. The CDR3 nucleotides read TGCGCCAGCAGCTTGGTCCAGGGGGCGAATGGCTACACCTTC.

The chain carries TRBV21-1 and TRBJ2-3; the table's D call, TRBD2, has no DNA check behind it. TRBV21-1 counts as a pseudogene. This CDR3 has 15 residues. Here the CDR3 reads CASARGSGSPDTQYF. The CDR3 nucleotides read TGTGCCAGCGCTAGAGGGAGCGGGAGCCCAGATACGCAGTATTTT.

The chain uses TRBV28 and TRBJ1-4; TRBD1 might be the D (5 bases). Germline CDR1 reads MDHEN; CDR2 reads SYDVKM. The CDR3 is 14 amino acids. V was pared by 3 bases and J by 6 bases, with 11 bases between. In nucleotides, the CDR3 is TGTGCCAGCAGTTTGCAGGGATCGGATGAAAAACTGTTTTTT. This encodes CASSLQGSDEKLFF.

The chain combines TRBV28 with TRBJ2-5; TRBD1 is a possible D gene (6 bases). The end of the DNA fits TRBJ2-7 better, so the J call may be wrong. Germline V CDR1 and CDR2: MDHEN, SYDVKM. The length of the CDR3 is 14 residues. The DNA for the CDR3 is TGTGCCAGCAGGTTGGGGACACCAATTTACGAGCAGTACTTC. It yields the protein CASRLGTPIYEQYF.

The V and J genes are TRBV27 and TRBJ2-1; 7 nucleotides match TRBD2. Germline assignment: CDR1 MNHEY and CDR2 SMNVEV (reference sequence). V lost 4 bases and J lost 4; bases outside the gene matches: 4. The CDR3 covers 14 residues. CDR3 coding DNA: TGTGCCAGCAGTTCGTCAGCGGGGTACAATGAGCAGTTCTTC. The encoded protein is CASSSSAGYNEQFF.

The V gene is TRBV7-8, the J gene TRBJ2-7; 7 bases align to TRBD2. Germline CDR1 reads SGHVS; CDR2 reads FQNEAQ. V was clipped by 4 bases and J by 0 bases; unmatched bases: 6. This CDR3 is built from 15 residues. In DNA form, the CDR3 reads TGTGCCAGCAGCTCCCCCGGGACTAACTCCTACGAGCAGTACTTC. As protein: CASSSPGTNSYEQYF. Together with reference TRBV7-8 and TRBJ2-7, the CDR3 gives the full variable domain: GAGVSQSPRYKVAKRGQDVALRCDPISGHVSLFWYQQALGQGPEFLTYFQNEAQLDKSGLPSDRFFAERPEGSVSTLKIQRTQQEDSAVYLCASSSPGTNSYEQYFGPGTRLTVT.

This rearrangement joins TRBV7-9 to TRBJ1-2, with 7 bases matching TRBD1. CDR3 length: 16 amino acids. Germline lookup yields CDR1 SEHNR and CDR2 FQNEAQ (reference sequence). V dropped 5 bases and J dropped 3; count of bases not matched to a gene: 12. CDR3 sequence (DNA): TGTGCCAGCAGCCCCAGACAGGGCTTAGGGGACTATGGCTACACCTTC. It translates to CASSPRQGLGDYGYTF.

The chain combines TRBV10-1 with TRBJ1-1; D remains ambiguous. V was shortened by 0 bases and J by 10 bases, with 3 bases between the two germline ends. Germline-derived CDR1 and CDR2 are WNHNN and SYGVQD (reference sequence). This CDR3 is built from 10 residues. CDR3 residues: CASSESRAFF. The CDR3 DNA reads as TGCGCCAGCAGTGAGTCGAGAGCTTTCTTT.

This clone showed up just a few times. The chain links TRBV9 to TRBJ2-2; TRBD2 is a possible D gene (6 bases). The V gene lost 0 bases and the J gene lost 0 bases, with 9 bases spanning the gap. CDR1 is SGDLS and CDR2 is YYNGEE in the germline V gene. The CDR3 consists of 16 residues. The CDR3 nucleotides read TGTGCCAGCAGCGTAGGTGTAGCGGCGAACACCGGGGAGCTGTTTTTT. Its translation: CASSVGVAANTGELFF.

Worth noting for this clone: The sample holds other DNA sequences that translate to the same CDR3. The V gene is TRBV7-9, the J gene TRBJ2-3; no clear D. Trimming left V 5 bases short and J 4 bases short, with 7 bases between. The CDR3 covers 12 residues. Per germline, CDR1 SEHNR and CDR2 FQNEAQ (reference sequence). The chain's CDR3 is CASSTTADTQYF. The CDR3 region has the DNA TGTGCCAGCAGCACCACAGCAGATACGCAGTATTTT.

V is TRBV7-3 and J is TRBJ2-1; 13 nucleotides agree with TRBD2. J was trimmed by 7 bases and V by 5 bases; bases with no gene match: 11. The germline CDR1 and CDR2 sequences are SGHTA and FQGTGA. The length of the CDR3 is 17 residues. The DNA for the CDR3 is TGTGCCAGCAGCCCCACCCTAGGACTAGCGGGAGATAATGAGCAGTTCTTC. Protein product: CASSPTLGLAGDNEQFF.

The rearrangement uses TRBV4-2 and TRBJ2-1, with 13 positions matching TRBD2. The V segment lost 3 bases and the J segment 5 bases; nucleotides outside the gene matches: 4. The CDR3 spans 16 residues. CDR1 is LGHNA, CDR2 YNFKEQ, per germline. CDR3 DNA: TGTGCCAGCAGCCAGCTTGGACTAGCGGGAGACAATGAGCAGTTCTTC. Its translation: CASSQLGLAGDNEQFF.

The rearrangement joins TRBV4-1 to TRBJ2-5; D gene ambiguous. The V end was cut by 2 bases, the J end by 5 bases, with 12 bases between. Germline V gene data show CDR1 as MGHRA and CDR2 as YSYEKL. The CDR3 has 14 amino acids. The CDR3 region is CASSQRSSTETQYF. DNA of the CDR3: TGCGCCAGCAGCCAAAGATCTTCAACGGAGACCCAGTACTTC.

The sample holds one count of this clone. The CDR3 reads CASSNSGTAQFQPQHF. CDR3 nucleotide sequence: TGTGCCAGTAGTAATTCCGGGACAGCCCAATTTCAGCCCCAGCATTTT. The rearrangement uses TRBV19 and TRBJ1-5; 7 nucleotides align to TRBD1. CDR3 size: 16 residues. The J segment lost 6 bases and the V segment lost 4 bases, leaving 12 bases of the junction unmatched. Looked up from germline, CDR1 is LNHDA and CDR2 is SQIVND (reference sequence).

The chain combines TRBV5-4 with TRBJ2-3, with a possible D match to TRBD2 (6 bases). Between the trimmed V and J ends, which lost 5 bases and 0 bases, there was a span of 13 bases. The germline V gene has CDR1 SGHNT and CDR2 YYREEE (reference sequence). The CDR3 is 15 amino acids. CDR3 region: CASRESGFSTDTQYF. For the CDR3, the DNA is TGTGCCAGCAGGGAAAGCGGGTTTAGCACAGATACGCAGTATTTT.

The count of this clone is one. The chain carries TRBV4-1 and TRBJ2-3; D may match TRBD1 or TRBD2 (5 bases each). This CDR3 has 17 amino acids. V gave up 0 bases and J gave up 0 bases, with 13 bases separating them. The germline V gene has CDR1 MGHRA and CDR2 YSYEKL. The CDR3 reads CASSQEVGTPSTDTQYF. In DNA form, the CDR3 reads TGCGCCAGCAGCCAAGAGGTCGGGACCCCTAGCACAGATACGCAGTATTTT.

The chain couples TRBV5-4 to TRBJ2-1; D remains unclear. This CDR3 region has 15 residues. V shed 4 bases and J shed 0 bases, with 11 bases lying between them. Germline CDR1 SGHNT, CDR2 YYREEE (reference sequence). The chain's CDR3 is CASSPVLSSYNEQFF. The CDR3 bases are TGTGCCAGCAGCCCTGTTTTGAGCTCCTACAATGAGCAGTTCTTC.

The CDR3 reads CASSTYRGAEAFF. DNA for the CDR3: TGTGCCAGCAGCACGTACAGGGGTGCGGAAGCTTTCTTT. This chain links TRBV7-3 with TRBJ1-1, with 7 bases matching TRBD1. The CDR3 extends over 13 amino acids. Trimming took 5 bases from V and 8 from J; bases not matched to a gene: 8. Per the germline V gene, CDR1 is SGHTA and CDR2 is FQGTGA.

The chain couples TRBV6-5 to TRBJ2-7; TRBD2 might be the D (5 bases). Trimming shortened V by 0 bases and J by 1 base, and 10 bases separated the two germline ends. The CDR3 has 15 residues. The germline V gene has CDR1 MNHEY and CDR2 SVGAGI. The CDR3 region is CASSYSRVGSYEQYF. CDR3 nucleotides: TGTGCCAGCAGTTACTCGAGGGTTGGTTCCTACGAGCAGTACTTC.

The J gene is TRBJ2-3, the V gene TRBV6-1; a weak D match, TRBD1 (6 bases). The CDR3 is made up of 14 amino acids. Per the germline V gene, CDR1 is MNHNS and CDR2 is SASEGT. The ends were cut back, 5 bases at V and 2 bases at J, with 11 bases in the middle. The CDR3 loop is CASSPGHFTDTQYF. CDR3 nucleotide sequence: TGTGCCAGCAGTCCGGGACATTTCACAGATACGCAGTATTTT.

The chain has TRBV5-1 and TRBJ1-1, with 7 bases fitting TRBD1. V lost 4 bases and J lost 2; bases outside the gene matches: 8. The germline CDR1 and CDR2 sequences are SGHRS and YFSETQ. CDR3 length: 15 amino acids. In nucleotides, the CDR3 is TGCGCCAGCAGCGGCACAGGGGTTGGTAACACTGAAGCTTTCTTT. This encodes CASSGTGVGNTEAFF.

This clone has a handful of counts. The gene calls are TRBV7-9 and TRBJ1-5; D not resolved. Germline V gives CDR1 SEHNR, CDR2 FQNEAQ (reference sequence). The CDR3 totals 12 residues. V lost 0 bases to trimming and J lost 7 bases, with 4 bases between them. The CDR3 sequence is CASSLASQPQHF. CDR3 in DNA: TGTGCCAGCAGCTTAGCGTCCCAGCCCCAGCATTTT.